This T cell receptor beta chain was sequenced during a study of OX40 agonist ivuxolimab in advanced cancers. At the level of the whole study: Ivuxolimab was an agonistic, fully human IgG2 monoclonal antibody directed against OX40 (CD134), a costimulatory receptor. Intravenous ivuxolimab was administered to patients every 2 weeks at six dose levels: 0.01, 0.1, 0.3, 1.5, 3 and 10 mg/kg. Of the approximately 54 dose-escalation patients, hepatocellular carcinoma was present in around 20, melanoma in some 15, renal cell carcinoma in 9 and head and neck cancer in 9. In the dose-escalation cohort, about four fifths of patients were male, and the mean age was roughly 60 years with a range of roughly 23 to 79. Prior anti-PD-1, anti-PD-L1 or anti-CTLA-4 therapy was permitted, and checkpoint inhibitors had been received by about 44% of dose-escalation patients. Partial responses occurred in three dose-escalation patients, of whom one had hepatocellular carcinoma and two had cutaneous melanoma. Peripheral TCRbeta sequencing aimed to test whether ivuxolimab altered TCR sequence diversity and caused clonal T-cell expansion. The paper describes the monotherapy dose-escalation part (N of about 57 patients) of the phase I trial of ivuxolimab. The research as a whole found: After ivuxolimab, more expanded clones were found on average in CD8+ T cells than in CD4+ T cells. At doses of 0.1 to 3.0 mg/kg, clonal expansion of both CD4+ and CD8+ T cells in blood was seen between baseline and week 6. In the 0.1-3.0 mg/kg groups, partial responders were among the patients with the lowest normalized peripheral clonal expansion, particularly in CD8+ T cells. The antigen specificity of the clonally expanded peripheral T cells was not determined. Low levels of normalized T-cell clonal expansion were also seen in some patients who did not respond.

Comment on this clone: Its antigen remains undetermined. No per-base quality is available; no much larger clone lies one base away.

Patients with autoimmune disease history or receiving systemic immunosuppression were excluded from the trial. Peripheral blood for TCR sequencing was drawn from every dose cohort at baseline, at cycle 4 day 1 and at cycle 7 day 1. The samples were taken from a phase I, first-in-human, multicenter, open-label dose-escalation trial of ivuxolimab. Adults with locally advanced or metastatic head and neck squamous cell, hepatocellular, melanoma or renal cell carcinoma were enrolled in the trial. Before TCR sequencing, CD4+ and CD8+ T cells were separately sorted from peripheral blood. The germline V gene supplies CDR1 SGHDT and CDR2 YYEEEE. Taken from cysteine to phenylalanine, the CDR3 has 11 residues. This entry keeps only the CDR3 DNA: 33 bases, framed from base 1. V sheds 5 bases and J sheds 12 bases, leaving 12 bases between their ends. For sequencing of the TCRbeta CDR3 region, genomic DNA was extracted from the sorted cells. The immunoSEQ Assay was used to sequence the TCRbeta CDR3 regions. TCRdb retrieved this table from immuneACCESS and kept in-frame rearrangements only. Not all clones are present; in checked studies, unresolved V genes account for under half, and no reason is known for the remainder. Present in this sample are approximately 76,000 clones, 80% to 90% of which were seen just once. The ten biggest clones cover less than 6.5% of the sample.

The sequence links TRBV5-6 to TRBJ2-1; the D gene is perhaps TRBD1 or TRBD2, each of them matching over 6 bases. This material consisted of CD4+ or CD8+ T cells sorted from blood, taken in a trial of the OX40 agonist ivuxolimab. This TCR derives from an adult with an advanced solid tumor such as melanoma, head and neck, liver or kidney cancer. The bases read TGTGCCAGCAGTTTAGAGGGGGGGCAGTTCTTC. It translates to CASSLEGGQFF.